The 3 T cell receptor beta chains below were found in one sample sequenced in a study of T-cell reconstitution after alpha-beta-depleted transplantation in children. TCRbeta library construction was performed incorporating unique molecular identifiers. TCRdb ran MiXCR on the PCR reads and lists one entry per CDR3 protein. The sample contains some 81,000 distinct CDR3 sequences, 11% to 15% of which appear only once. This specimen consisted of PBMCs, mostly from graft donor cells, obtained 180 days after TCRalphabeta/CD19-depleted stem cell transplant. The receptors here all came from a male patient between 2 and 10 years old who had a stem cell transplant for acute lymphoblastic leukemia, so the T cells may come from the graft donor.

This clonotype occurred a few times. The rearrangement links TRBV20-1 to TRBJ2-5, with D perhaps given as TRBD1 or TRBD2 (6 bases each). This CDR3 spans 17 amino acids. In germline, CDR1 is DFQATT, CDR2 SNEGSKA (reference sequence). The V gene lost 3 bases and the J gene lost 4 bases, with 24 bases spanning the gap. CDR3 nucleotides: TGCAGTGCTAGGGACCCATGGGGGGCGGGGATCTCAGAGACCCAGTACTTC. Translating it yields CSARDPWGAGISETQYF.

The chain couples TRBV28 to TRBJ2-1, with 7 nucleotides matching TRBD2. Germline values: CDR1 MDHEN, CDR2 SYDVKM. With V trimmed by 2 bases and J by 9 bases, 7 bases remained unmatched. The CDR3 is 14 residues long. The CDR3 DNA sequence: TGTGCCAGCAGTTTAGGGCGGGAGAATATTGAGCAGTTCTTC. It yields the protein CASSLGRENIEQFF.

CDR3 nucleotide sequence: TGTGCCAGCAGCCAAGTTCGGCTGCCCGGGGAAGCTTTCTTT. This gives the protein CASSQVRLPGEAFF. The rearrangement uses TRBV14 and TRBJ1-1; D not resolved. Germline V gene sequence: CDR1 SGHDN, CDR2 FVKESK. Trimming removed 1 base at V and 8 bases at J, with 14 bases between. This CDR3 comprises 14 residues.